The 24 T cell receptor beta chains reported below all come from one sample, sequenced in a study of CD8+ T cells in alopecia areata. Extracted from the samples, RNA was reverse transcribed into cDNA to serve as the sequencing template. This table comes from immunoSEQ multiplex PCR, and its TCRdb copy is limited to in-frame clones, with some not included. The sample yields fewer than 250,000 clones, under 80% seen once. Treatment denoted: oral pan-JAK inhibitor, 5-10 mg twice daily. The source material was CD4+ T cells sorted from blood, sampled around week 49, from a patient treated with tofacitinib. These receptors were collected from a human donor with alopecia areata.

This clone was picked up a small number of times. For the CDR3, the DNA is TGTGCCAGCAGTTGGCTCAAGGGGCACCAGCCCCAGCATTTT. Translation: CASSWLKGHQPQHF. This sequence joins TRBV6-5 and TRBJ1-5; weak D call: TRBD1 (5 bases). This CDR3 comprises 14 residues. Germline CDR1 MNHEY, CDR2 SVGAGI. V was clipped by 4 bases and J by 7 bases, with 14 bases between them.

This rearrangement joins TRBV5-1 to TRBJ1-2; 10 positions agree with TRBD1. Germline assignment: CDR1 SGHRS and CDR2 YFSETQ. CDR3 length equals 14 residues. V shed 2 bases and J 5 bases; nucleotides not matched to a gene: 3. CDR3 nucleotides: TGCGCCAGCAGCTTAGACAGGGGGCGGTATGGCTACACCTTC. Protein: CASSLDRGRYGYTF.

The J gene is TRBJ1-1, the V gene TRBV2; D gene uncertain. V lost 6 bases to trimming and J lost 1 base, with 15 bases between them. Per the germline V gene, CDR1 is SNHLY and CDR2 is FYNNEI. CDR3 length equals 15 residues. The CDR3 coding sequence is TGTGCCAGCAGGCGAAGGCCGGGCCCGAACACTGAAGCTTTCTTT. Protein: CASRRRPGPNTEAFF.

V gene TRBV25-1 combines with J gene TRBJ1-5; D gene ambiguous. Germline lookup yields CDR1 MGHDK and CDR2 SYGVNS. The CDR3 runs to 12 residues. V lost 3 bases and J 1 base, leaving 1 base between the germline ends. The CDR3, as DNA: TGTGCCAGCAGTGAGAGCAATCAGCCCCAGCATTTT. Its translation is CASSESNQPQHF.

This clone was found a few times. The chain couples TRBV6-1 to TRBJ2-4; 7 bases are shared with TRBD1. The V segment lost 7 bases and the J segment 5 bases; nucleotides outside the gene matches: 5. The germline CDR1 and CDR2 sequences are MNHNS and SASEGT. CDR3 length: 13 amino acids. In nucleotides, the CDR3 is TGTGCCAGCACCCGGACAGGTGAAAACATTCAGTACTTC. It yields the protein CASTRTGENIQYF.

The J gene is TRBJ1-4, the V gene TRBV5-1, with D possibly TRBD1 on 5 matching bases. Per germline, CDR1 SGHRS and CDR2 YFSETQ. The V end was cut by 6 bases, the J end by 5 bases, with 14 bases between. The CDR3 runs 14 residues. DNA of the CDR3: TGCGCCAGCACCCCCGACAGCCAGAATGAAAAACTGTTTTTT. Its protein is CASTPDSQNEKLFF.

This clone appeared a few times. The J gene is TRBJ2-3, the V gene TRBV11-2; TRBD1 might be the D (6 bases). The germline V gene encodes CDR1 SGHAT and CDR2 FQNNGV. Between the trimmed V and J ends, which lost 4 bases and 2 bases, there was a span of 13 bases. The length of the CDR3 is 15 residues. CDR3 DNA sequence: TGTGCCAGCAGCTGGACAGTGCTTGACACAGATACGCAGTATTTT. This gives the protein CASSWTVLDTDTQYF.

This clone appeared a few times. V and J are TRBV11-1 and TRBJ2-7, with D possibly being TRBD1 (6 bases). In germline, CDR1 is SGHAT, CDR2 FQDESV (reference sequence). This CDR3 is 14 amino acids long. V gave up 5 bases and J gave up 4 bases, with 15 bases separating them. This chain's CDR3 is CASSPQPGEYEQYF. The CDR3 nucleotides read TGTGCCAGCAGCCCCCAACCAGGGGAATACGAGCAGTACTTC.

This clone has more than one count but fewer than ten. J is TRBJ2-5 and V is TRBV5-1; weak D call: TRBD1 (5 bases). The V gene's germline CDR1 is SGHRS and CDR2 YFSETQ. The CDR3 contains 14 residues. The V end was cut by 4 bases, the J end by 0 bases, with 10 bases between. The CDR3 sequence: CASSGDSYQETQYF. DNA of the CDR3: TGCGCCAGCAGCGGAGACAGCTACCAAGAGACCCAGTACTTC.

The chain has TRBV23-1 and TRBJ2-5; 7 nucleotides align to TRBD1. TRBV23-1 qualifies as an ORF whose function is uncertain. The CDR3 runs 14 residues. Losses at the gene ends were 7 bases for V and 2 bases for J; bases not matched to a gene: 7. CDR3 DNA sequence: TGCGCCAGCACTTACCGGGACAGACAAGAGACCCAGTACTTC. This translates into CASTYRDRQETQYF.

The chain is built from TRBV7-8 and TRBJ2-3; 7 bases fit TRBD1. The CDR3 covers 16 residues. The germline gives CDR1 SGHVS, CDR2 FQNEAQ. The J segment lost 1 base and the V segment lost 2 bases, leaving 6 bases of the junction unmatched. CDR3 region: CASSLLFTGGTDTQYF. CDR3 nucleotide sequence: TGTGCCAGCAGCTTACTCTTTACAGGGGGCACAGATACGCAGTATTTT.

This clone was seen more than once but under ten times. Other DNA sequences of this sample code for an identical CDR3. The chain couples TRBV29-1 to TRBJ1-1, with D unclear. The CDR3 consists of 13 residues. Trimming removed 4 bases at V and 0 bases at J, with 9 bases between. The germline CDR1 and CDR2 sequences are SQVTM and ANQGSEA. The chain's CDR3 is CSVGPLMNTEAFF. CDR3 sequence (DNA): TGCAGCGTTGGCCCGCTCATGAACACTGAAGCTTTCTTT.

This sequence joins TRBV29-1 and TRBJ2-7, with D perhaps assigned TRBD1 or TRBD2 (5 bases each). The CDR3 has 14 residues. In germline, CDR1 is SQVTM, CDR2 ANQGSEA. Trimming took 6 bases from V and 0 from J, leaving 15 bases between them. The CDR3 DNA follows: TGCAGCGTGAGGTCCGGGACCTACTCCTACGAGCAGTACTTC. Amino acid sequence: CSVRSGTYSYEQYF.

The genes are TRBV2 and TRBJ1-5; D remains ambiguous. Between the trimmed V and J ends, which lost 10 bases and 2 bases, there was a span of 15 bases. The CDR3 totals 14 residues. Germline V CDR1 and CDR2: SNHLY, FYNNEI. Here the CDR3 reads CATGYGGGNQPQHF. The DNA for the CDR3 is TGTGCCACCGGATATGGTGGGGGCAATCAGCCCCAGCATTTT.

This rearrangement joins TRBV7-2 to TRBJ2-2, with a weak D call TRBD1 (5 bases). The CDR3 has 16 amino acids. The germline CDR1 and CDR2 sequences are SGHTA and FQGNSA. Trimming stripped 5 bases from V and 4 bases from J, with 17 bases between. In nucleotides, the CDR3 is TGTGCCAGCAGCCCTAGGAAGGGGCGAGCCACCGGGGAGCTGTTTTTT. Translation gives CASSPRKGRATGELFF.

This sequence joins TRBV6-1 and TRBJ2-7; possibly TRBD1 for D (6 bases). This CDR3 contains 17 residues. The germline V gene encodes CDR1 MNHNS and CDR2 SASEGT. Trimming left V 4 bases short and J 3 bases short, with 22 bases between. CDR3 nucleotide sequence: TGTGCCAGCAGTGGCCTTATGAGCCGGCAGGGGTACTACGAGCAGTACTTC. As protein: CASSGLMSRQGYYEQYF.

This chain uses TRBV7-2 with TRBJ1-2, with D perhaps matching TRBD1 (5 bases). This CDR3 is 14 amino acids long. V lost 1 base and J 4 bases, leaving 10 bases between the germline ends. Germline V gene sequence: CDR1 SGHTA, CDR2 FQGNSA. For the CDR3, the DNA is TGTGCCAGCAGCTTAGTTACGGGGGGCTATGGCTACACCTTC. It codes for CASSLVTGGYGYTF.

This clone was detected a few times. The V and J genes are TRBV25-1 and TRBJ2-5; TRBD1 matches at 7 bases. V trimming: 2 bases; J trimming: 4 bases; junction bases outside the gene matches: 10. The CDR3 is 16 residues long. The germline gives CDR1 MGHDK, CDR2 SYGVNS. For the CDR3, the DNA is TGTGCCAGCAGTGAACCCCGGCAGGGGGTCGGAGAGACCCAGTACTTC. Translated: CASSEPRQGVGETQYF.

In this sample, this clone turned up once. J is TRBJ1-1 and V is TRBV5-1, with a weak D call TRBD1 (6 bases). Germline loops: CDR1 SGHRS, CDR2 YFSETQ. The V end lost 1 base, the J end lost 4 bases, and 8 bases lay between the germline ends. The CDR3 loop spans 13 amino acids. The DNA for the CDR3 is TGCGCCAGCAGCTTGTTGGACAGCACTGAAGCTTTCTTT. Protein sequence: CASSLLDSTEAFF.

J is TRBJ2-4 and V is TRBV5-6, with D possibly being TRBD2 (6 bases). Trimming removed 3 bases from V and 1 base from J, with 23 bases in between. Germline V gene sequence: CDR1 SGHDT, CDR2 YYEEEE. This CDR3 has 19 amino acids. The CDR3 here is CASSSPVMSGGKAKNIQYF. CDR3 sequence (DNA): TGTGCCAGCAGCTCCCCAGTTATGTCCGGGGGTAAGGCCAAAAACATTCAGTACTTC. The entire variable domain, with the rest obtained from reference TRBV5-6 and TRBJ2-4, is as follows: DAGVTQSPTHLIKTRGQQVTLRCSPKSGHDTVSWYQQALGQGPQFIFQYYEEEERQRGNFPDRFSGHQFPNYSSELNVNALLLGDSALYLCASSSPVMSGGKAKNIQYFGAGTRLSVL.

The chain recombines TRBV4-3 with TRBJ1-2; 8 bases are shared with TRBD1. The germline CDR1 and CDR2 sequences are LGHNA and YSLEER. This CDR3 spans 15 amino acids. Trimming at V came to 3 bases and at J to 4 bases, leaving 7 bases not matched to a gene. The CDR3 DNA reads as TGCGCCAGCAGCCAGCTTCAGGGGGCGGTCTATGGCTACACCTTC. Translating gives CASSQLQGAVYGYTF.

The chain uses TRBV4-1 and TRBJ1-5; 9 nucleotides align to TRBD1. V shed 0 bases and J 0 bases; nucleotides not matched to a gene: 9. The V gene's germline CDR1 is MGHRA and CDR2 YSYEKL. The CDR3 consists of 19 residues. For the CDR3, the DNA is TGCGCCAGCAGCCAAGATCCCCCGGGACAGGGAATTAGCAATCAGCCCCAGCATTTT. This sequence encodes CASSQDPPGQGISNQPQHF.

V is TRBV4-3 and J is TRBJ2-5; D is uncertain. The ends were cut back, 1 base at V and 5 bases at J, with 14 bases in the middle. Germline CDR1 reads LGHNA; CDR2 reads YSLEER. The CDR3 is 15 residues long. The CDR3 is CASSQGGQALETQYF. DNA for the CDR3: TGCGCCAGCAGCCAAGGAGGTCAAGCGCTGGAGACCCAGTACTTC.

V gene TRBV4-3 combines with J gene TRBJ1-1; perhaps TRBD1 as D (6 bases). The germline V gene encodes CDR1 LGHNA and CDR2 YSLEER. Deletions cut 0 bases from V and 6 bases from J, with 14 bases between. This CDR3 has 15 amino acids. The CDR3, as DNA: TGCGCCAGCAGCCAAGAAGGGGGGAGAGACGCTGAAGCTTTCTTT. This sequence encodes CASSQEGGRDAEAFF.